These T cell receptor beta chains were read from a single sample in a study of T cell changes during pregnancy in multiple sclerosis. Libraries were prepared by immunoSEQ multiplex PCR; TCRdb keeps only in-frame clonotypes and omits some of them. Altogether 40,000 to 50,000 clones are present, roughly 94% being singletons, with the ten largest covering around 0.31%. The source was CD4+ T cells from peripheral blood mononuclear cells, collected in the third trimester of pregnancy. All receptors derive from a female donor with multiple sclerosis, enrolled in a pregnancy study. CDR3s leave out the opening cysteine and the closing phenylalanine or tryptophan.

V gene: TRBV27; CDR3 protein: ASSLETGREKLF
V gene: TRBV5-6; CDR3 protein: ASSLDRTQY
V gene: TRBV7-9; CDR3 protein: ASSPGTGNEKLF
V gene: TRBV9; CDR3 protein: ASSAHPGTSGGPPGLPQY
V gene: TRBV9; CDR3 protein: ASSATAGTSTEQY
V gene: TRBV6-1; CDR3 protein: ASSELADRVAGRLF
V gene: TRBV6-4; CDR3 protein: ARSSGTSGGHTGELF
V gene: TRBV19; CDR3 protein: ASSISSRGDTGELF
V gene: TRBV28; CDR3 protein: ASSSTGIDEQY
V gene: TRBV9; CDR3 protein: ASSVGLRDYTGELF
V gene: TRBV18; CDR3 protein: ASSPLRTSPNYGYT
V gene: TRBV4-1; CDR3 protein: ASSHGQGAGNEQF
V gene: TRBV5-1; CDR3 protein: ASSLQGQNTEAF
V gene: TRBV7-6; CDR3 protein: ASSLAATGGGEKLF
V gene: TRBV28; CDR3 protein: ASTDRVDYGYT
V gene: TRBV5-1; CDR3 protein: ASSLVAGVSYNEQF
V gene: TRBV7-9; CDR3 protein: ASSFGGVETQY
V gene: TRBV19; CDR3 protein: ASSIQIRGAQH
V gene: TRBV27; CDR3 protein: ASSESGRVLSYEQY
V gene: TRBV2; CDR3 protein: ASSGRSGSFTDTQY
V gene: TRBV7-9; CDR3 protein: ASSYTGGHGNTIY
V gene: TRBV6-6; CDR3 protein: ASLDVRRHYEQY
V gene: TRBV5-1; CDR3 protein: ASSQITVATEAF
V gene: TRBV18; CDR3 protein: ASSPSRDRDAF
V gene: TRBV30; CDR3 protein: AWSPLTESPLH
V gene: TRBV7-2; CDR3 protein: ASSLVPLADHSNEQF
V gene: TRBV7-9; CDR3 protein: ASSPPGQGSPLH
V gene: TRBV27; CDR3 protein: ASSQLGRGTEAF
V gene: TRBV7-2; CDR3 protein: ASSLTGVGETQY
V gene: TRBV18; CDR3 protein: ASSPRVGLASNEQF
V gene: TRBV28; CDR3 protein: ASSPSAVSHEQY
V gene: TRBV2; CDR3 protein: ASSHKTRQAYNSPLH
V gene: TRBV28; CDR3 protein: ASSSTGWGPSYFRAF
V gene: TRBV5-1; CDR3 protein: ASSRIAGGRETQY
V gene: TRBV7-2; CDR3 protein: ASSLDLTADTDTQY
V gene: TRBV30; CDR3 protein: AWSRGSSTDTQY
V gene: TRBV6-5; CDR3 protein: ASSTGFYNEQF
V gene: TRBV11-3; CDR3 protein: ASSLGDRTKAKNIQY
V gene: TRBV7-9; CDR3 protein: ASSPRAGGSYEQY
V gene: TRBV4-1; CDR3 protein: ASSQVVPGMRQY
V gene: TRBV5-1; CDR3 protein: ASSYGTGNTGELF
V gene: TRBV6-6; CDR3 protein: ASRPSGTSGYNEQF
V gene: TRBV6-5; CDR3 protein: ASRQDVATLYGYT
V gene: TRBV7-6; CDR3 protein: ASSLIVTRGGQDYNSPLH
V gene: TRBV7-2; CDR3 protein: ASSLGSLSPLH
V gene: TRBV7-6; CDR3 protein: ASSLSTSGSSYEQY
V gene: TRBV7-2; CDR3 protein: ASSPGSSASEQY